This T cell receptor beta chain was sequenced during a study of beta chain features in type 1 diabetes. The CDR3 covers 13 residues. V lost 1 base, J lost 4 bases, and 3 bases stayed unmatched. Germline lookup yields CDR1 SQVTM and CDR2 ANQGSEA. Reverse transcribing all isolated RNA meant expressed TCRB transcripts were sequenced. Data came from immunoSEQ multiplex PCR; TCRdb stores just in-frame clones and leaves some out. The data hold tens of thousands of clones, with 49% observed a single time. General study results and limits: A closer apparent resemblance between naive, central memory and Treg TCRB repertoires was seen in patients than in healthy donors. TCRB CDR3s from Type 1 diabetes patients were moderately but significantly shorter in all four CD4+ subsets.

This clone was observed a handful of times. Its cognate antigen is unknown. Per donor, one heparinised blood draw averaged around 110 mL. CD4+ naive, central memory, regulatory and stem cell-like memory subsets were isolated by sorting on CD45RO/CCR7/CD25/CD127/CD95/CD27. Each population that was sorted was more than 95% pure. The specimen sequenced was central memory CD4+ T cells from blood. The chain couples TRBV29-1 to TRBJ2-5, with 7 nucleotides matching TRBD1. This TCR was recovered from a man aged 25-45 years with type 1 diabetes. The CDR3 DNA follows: TGCAGCGTTGAAGGACAGGGCGGAGAGACCCAGTACTTC. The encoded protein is CSVEGQGGETQYF.